Presented here are 8 T cell receptor beta chains from one specimen sequenced in a study of T cell responses to AZD1222 COVID-19 vaccine. Here immunoSEQ multiplex PCR was the method, and the copy in TCRdb shows in-frame clones only, minus some. Of 160,000 or so clones in the sample, about 91% were seen once. The sequences come from peripheral blood, collected 28 days after the second AZD1222 dose. These receptors came from an adult who received the AZD1222 COVID-19 vaccine.

V gene TRBV24-1 combines with J gene TRBJ1-4, with a weak D call TRBD1 (5 bases). Trimming removed 4 bases at V and 1 base at J, with 12 bases between. Germline values: CDR1 KGHDR, CDR2 SFDVKD. This CDR3 has 16 amino acids. Here the CDR3 DNA reads TGTGCCACCAGTGAGGAGGGGCCAGTAACTAATGAAAAACTGTTTTTT. It yields the protein CATSEEGPVTNEKLFF.

The chain links TRBV9 to TRBJ1-2; 7 nucleotides align to TRBD1. CDR1 is SGDLS and CDR2 is YYNGEE in the germline V gene. This CDR3 is 14 amino acids long. The V segment lost 4 bases and the J segment 0 bases; nucleotides outside the gene matches: 3. DNA for the CDR3: TGTGCCAGCAGCTCCCAGGGGGCTAACTATGGCTACACCTTC. This translates into CASSSQGANYGYTF.

The chain carries TRBV14 and TRBJ2-7, with 7 bases matching TRBD2. The germline CDR1 and CDR2 sequences are SGHDN and FVKESK. The V gene end was trimmed by 4 bases and the J gene end by 6 bases; junction bases not matched to a gene: 6. This CDR3 comprises 13 residues. The CDR3 reads CASSLREHSEQYF. The DNA of the CDR3 is TGTGCCAGCAGCCTGCGGGAGCACAGCGAGCAGTACTTC.

The chain carries TRBV29-1 and TRBJ1-1, with D tentatively TRBD1 (5 bases). Germline lookup yields CDR1 SQVTM and CDR2 ANQGSEA. There are 13 residues in the CDR3. V lost 7 bases and J lost 2, with 14 bases in between. Written as DNA, the CDR3 is TGCAGCGGGACGAGGACATCTAACACTGAAGCTTTCTTT. It codes for CSGTRTSNTEAFF.

V gene TRBV2 combines with J gene TRBJ2-7; D possibly corresponds to TRBD1 (5 bases). Trimming cost V 1 base and J 3 bases, with 7 bases left between them. This CDR3 is 13 amino acids long. The germline CDR1 and CDR2 sequences are SNHLY and FYNNEI. CDR3 nucleotide sequence: TGTGCCAGCAGTGAAGGGGGCCTCTACGAGCAGTACTTC. Amino acid sequence: CASSEGGLYEQYF.

The CDR3 reads CSASLAGGSAQYF. As DNA, the CDR3 is TGCAGTGCTAGTTTAGCGGGGGGATCGGCCCAGTACTTC. This chain uses TRBV20-1 with TRBJ2-5; TRBD2 aligns across 10 bases. J lost 9 bases, V lost 3 bases, and 7 bases had no gene match. The CDR3 length is 13 residues. In germline, CDR1 is DFQATT, CDR2 SNEGSKA (reference sequence).

The chain uses TRBV27 and TRBJ1-2; TRBD1 matches 9 bases. V trimming: 0 bases; J trimming: 8 bases; junction bases outside the gene matches: 10. The CDR3 extends over 16 amino acids. Germline loops: CDR1 MNHEY, CDR2 SMNVEV (reference sequence). The CDR3 DNA reads as TGTGCCAGCAGTTTATCCCGGGACAGGGTGACCGGCGGCTACACCTTC. Protein: CASSLSRDRVTGGYTF.

This clone was detected once. The V and J genes are TRBV18 and TRBJ1-1, with D unclear. Germline V lookup: CDR1 KGHSH, CDR2 LQKENI. Trimming took off 2 bases at V and 3 bases at J, with 7 bases between the two ends. This CDR3 spans 13 amino acids. The CDR3 region has the DNA TGTGCCAGCTCACCAGGGTTGGACACTGAAGCTTTCTTT. Its protein is CASSPGLDTEAFF.